This T cell receptor beta chain was sequenced in a study of CD8 T cells in ankylosing spondylitis. With respect to this clonotype: Antigen specificity is unknown.

Study-level results: Disease-linked clones bore a CD8+ phenotype and were relatively rare in peripheral blood. Blood from ankylosing spondylitis patients appeared to carry a characteristic roughly 8-variant TCR beta motif. In ankylosing spondylitis patients, matched synovial fluid reportedly showed significant enrichment of disease-linked clones.

TCRdb redid the calling of the 5' RACE reads with MiXCR, one entry per CDR3 protein. Found here are 250,000 or so distinct CDR3 sequences, about 10% of them singletons; the top ten hold about 3%. V was clipped by 2 bases and J by 4 bases, with 6 bases between them. There are 11 residues in the CDR3. CDR1 and CDR2 (germline): GTSNPN, SVGIG (reference sequence). This chain links TRBV30 with TRBJ2-7, with unresolved D. Sequencing was done on a sample of blood, either unsorted or a sorted T cell fraction (not recorded which). The clonotype was recovered from a male donor with ankylosing spondylitis or in good health (not recorded which). The CDR3 region has the DNA TGTGCCTGGAGTCTTACTTACGAGCAGTACTTC. This translates into CAWSLTYEQYF.